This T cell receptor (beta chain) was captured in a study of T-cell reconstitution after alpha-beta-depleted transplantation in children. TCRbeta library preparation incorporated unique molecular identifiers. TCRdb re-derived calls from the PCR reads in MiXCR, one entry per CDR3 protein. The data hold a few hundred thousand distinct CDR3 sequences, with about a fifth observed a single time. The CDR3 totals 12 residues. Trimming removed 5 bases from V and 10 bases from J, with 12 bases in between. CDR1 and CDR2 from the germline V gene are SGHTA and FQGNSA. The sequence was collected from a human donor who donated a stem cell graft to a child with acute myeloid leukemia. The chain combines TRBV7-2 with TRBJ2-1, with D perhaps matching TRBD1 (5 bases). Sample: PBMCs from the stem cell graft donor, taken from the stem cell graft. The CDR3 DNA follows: TGTGCCAGCAGCATCAGGGTTGGCGAGCAGTTCTTC. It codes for CASSIRVGEQFF.